This T cell receptor beta chain comes out of a study of identical twins. Regarding the study as a whole: There is a chance that invariant MAIT and iNKT cells partially muddied zero-insertion analyses.

For this clonotype: Its antigen is unknown.

All donors comprised healthy Caucasians. Trimming pared 5 bases from V and 4 bases from J, leaving 21 bases between. CDR3 length equals 16 residues. Germline loops: CDR1 DFQATT, CDR2 SNEGSKA (reference sequence). Template switching added a universal primer site, and cDNA bore unique molecular identifiers. Using its own MiXCR run on the 5' RACE reads, TCRdb lists one record per CDR3 protein. The repertoire includes about 450,000 distinct CDR3 sequences, about a fifth of them detected once, and approximately 12% sits in the top ten. The sequencing input was naive T cells sorted from blood. The clonotype comes from a man aged 50-59 years in good health. The chain links TRBV20-1 to TRBJ2-1; tentatively, D is TRBD2 (7 bases). CDR3 sequence (DNA): TGCAGTGCTGAACCGGCCCGCGGGGGCGATTACAATGAGCAGTTCTTC. Translated, it gives CSAEPARGGDYNEQFF.